What follows are 15 T cell receptor beta chains derived from one specimen sequenced in a study of cytomegalovirus exposure and HLA in healthy donors (dated by TCRdb to the late 2010s). Library preparation was by the immunoSEQ multiplex PCR assay. For the multiplex PCR, a mixture combining 60 forward primers for TCR Vbeta segments and 13 reverse primers for TCR Jbeta segments was used. This immuneACCESS table, as held by TCRdb, lists in-frame sequences with V and J called but not all clones. Of the missing ones, under half trace to an unresolved V gene in checked studies; the others have no known cause. The sample table holds roughly 93,000 clones, of which about 80% were seen once. The biggest ten clones account for over 9.5% of the sample. The sequencing sample was made of PBMCs. The receptor source for this set is a young man in good health and CMV-seropositive.

This chain connects TRBV5-1 to TRBJ2-2; D possibly corresponds to TRBD1 (5 bases). V gave up 5 bases and J gave up 6 bases, with 20 bases separating them. This CDR3 has 16 residues. CDR1 and CDR2 (germline): SGHRS, YFSETQ. DNA of the CDR3: TGCGCCAGCAGAGAAGGTATAGGGGTCCTGGCCGGGGAGCTGTTTTTT. Its translation is CASREGIGVLAGELFF.

This chain connects TRBV11-2 to TRBJ2-3; 8 positions agree with TRBD1. Germline CDR1 reads SGHAT; CDR2 reads FQNNGV. The CDR3 has 15 amino acids. The V and J ends lost 5 bases and 0 bases, in that order; junction bases with no gene match: 4. The CDR3 is CASSIHRGSTDTQYF. CDR3 DNA: TGTGCCAGCAGCATCCACAGGGGGAGCACAGATACGCAGTATTTT.

This chain joins TRBV4-1 and TRBJ1-2, with 7 bases fitting TRBD1. The CDR3 sequence is 15 residues long. With V trimmed by 3 bases and J by 2 bases, 6 bases remained unmatched. Germline CDR1 reads MGHRA; CDR2 reads YSYEKL. The CDR3 loop is CASSQVTGINYGYTF. CDR3 in DNA: TGCGCCAGCAGCCAGGTGACAGGGATAAACTATGGCTACACCTTC.

In regard to this clone: The identical CDR3 is also encoded by other nucleotide sequences in the sample. The chain recombines TRBV6-5 with TRBJ1-2; D gene unclear. Germline CDR1 and CDR2: MNHEY and SVGAGI. There are 14 residues in the CDR3. V was trimmed by 2 bases and J by 8 bases, leaving 15 bases between them. CDR3 residues: CASSYQGGAEGYTF. The CDR3 coding sequence is TGTGCCAGCAGTTACCAAGGTGGAGCGGAGGGCTACACCTTC.

The chain carries TRBV27 and TRBJ1-1; no clear D gene. Germline loops: CDR1 MNHEY, CDR2 SMNVEV (reference sequence). The length of the CDR3 is 15 residues. Between the trimmed V and J ends, which lost 2 bases and 4 bases, there was a span of 14 bases. The CDR3 DNA reads as TGTGCCAGCAGTTTAGGGGTGGGGAGGTCCACTGAAGCTTTCTTT. Translated: CASSLGVGRSTEAFF.

This clone was detected only a few times. The CDR3 is CASSQFGQANQPQHF. CDR3 coding DNA: TGCGCCAGCAGCCAATTCGGACAGGCCAATCAGCCCCAGCATTTT. The chain joins TRBV4-1 to TRBJ1-5, with 7 bases that match TRBD1. Germline values: CDR1 MGHRA, CDR2 YSYEKL. The V gene end was trimmed by 2 bases and the J gene end by 3 bases; junction bases not matched to a gene: 4. The CDR3 is 15 amino acids.

J is TRBJ2-1 and V is TRBV7-9; D may be TRBD2 (5 bases). CDR1 is SEHNR and CDR2 is FQNEAQ in the germline V gene (reference sequence). The V gene lost 4 bases and the J gene lost 0 bases, with 13 bases spanning the gap. The length of the CDR3 is 16 residues. CDR3 loop: CASSSPDWSSYNEQFF. In nucleotides, the CDR3 is TGTGCCAGCAGCTCCCCGGACTGGAGCTCCTACAATGAGCAGTTCTTC.

CDR3 sequence reads: CASSGLTGVGSPLHF. In DNA, the CDR3 is TGTGCCAGCAGCGGACTCACAGGGGTCGGATCACCCCTCCACTTT. This chain connects TRBV9 to TRBJ1-6, with 7 nucleotides matching TRBD1. Germline values: CDR1 SGDLS, CDR2 YYNGEE. This CDR3 is built from 15 residues. V dropped 3 bases and J dropped 10; count of bases not matched to a gene: 10.

The V and J genes are TRBV14 and TRBJ2-7; 13 bases line up with TRBD2. Germline V CDR1 and CDR2: SGHDN, FVKESK. Trimming removed 4 bases from V and 4 bases from J; junction bases left unmatched: 7. This CDR3 region has 16 residues. The CDR3 nucleotides read TGTGCCAGCAGCCGCCTCCCGGGACTAGCGGGGTACGAGCAGTACTTC. It yields the protein CASSRLPGLAGYEQYF.

V and J are TRBV10-2 and TRBJ2-5; the match to TRBD2 covers 11 bases. The CDR3 is 15 residues long. Germline trimming cut 6 bases from V and 3 bases from J; bases unmatched to any gene: 6. Germline V gene lookup returns CDR1 WSHSY and CDR2 SAAADI. The CDR3 DNA follows: TGCGCCAGCAGCCTCTTAGCGGGGGGGGAAGAGACCCAGTACTTC. It codes for CASSLLAGGEETQYF.

The V gene is TRBV5-1, the J gene TRBJ2-5; TRBD1 is a possible D gene (6 bases). Germline values: CDR1 SGHRS, CDR2 YFSETQ. Trimming stripped 3 bases from V and 4 bases from J, with 13 bases between. The CDR3 is 14 amino acids. The DNA of the CDR3 is TGCGCCAGCAGCTCACAGGGTATGGGAGAGACCCAGTACTTC. It codes for CASSSQGMGETQYF.

To note about this clone: This sample also contains other DNA sequences that code for the same CDR3. The rearrangement links TRBV27 to TRBJ2-7, with 8 nucleotides matching TRBD1. Trimming took 5 bases from V and 2 from J; bases not matched to a gene: 5. The CDR3 consists of 14 residues. The V gene's germline CDR1 is MNHEY and CDR2 SMNVEV (reference sequence). CDR3 nucleotide sequence: TGTGCCAGCAGTCTAGACAGGGGCCCCTACGAGCAGTACTTC. Its translation is CASSLDRGPYEQYF.

This sequence joins TRBV6-1 and TRBJ1-5; D remains ambiguous. V was cut by 2 bases and J by 7 bases, with 12 bases left in between. Germline V CDR1 and CDR2: MNHNS, SASEGT. This CDR3 region has 14 residues. Here the CDR3 reads CASSEKGTGQPQHF. CDR3 nucleotide sequence: TGTGCCAGCAGTGAAAAAGGTACGGGACAGCCCCAGCATTTT.

J is TRBJ2-2 and V is TRBV6-1; the D gene is possibly TRBD2 (6 bases). Per the germline V gene, CDR1 is MNHNS and CDR2 is SASEGT. V lost 3 bases and J lost 3, with 11 bases in between. CDR3 length equals 15 residues. The CDR3 DNA reads TGTGCCAGCAGTGAGCGGGGAACCTACACCGGGGAGCTGTTTTTT. Protein: CASSERGTYTGELFF.

The chain has TRBV15 and TRBJ2-7, with 9 bases lining up with TRBD1. The germline V gene has CDR1 LNHNV and CDR2 YYDKDF (reference sequence). The V gene end was trimmed by 7 bases and the J gene end by 2 bases; junction bases not matched to a gene: 6. The CDR3 runs 14 residues. This CDR3 is CATKADRGPYEQYF. The CDR3 DNA is TGTGCCACCAAAGCGGACAGGGGCCCCTACGAGCAGTACTTC.